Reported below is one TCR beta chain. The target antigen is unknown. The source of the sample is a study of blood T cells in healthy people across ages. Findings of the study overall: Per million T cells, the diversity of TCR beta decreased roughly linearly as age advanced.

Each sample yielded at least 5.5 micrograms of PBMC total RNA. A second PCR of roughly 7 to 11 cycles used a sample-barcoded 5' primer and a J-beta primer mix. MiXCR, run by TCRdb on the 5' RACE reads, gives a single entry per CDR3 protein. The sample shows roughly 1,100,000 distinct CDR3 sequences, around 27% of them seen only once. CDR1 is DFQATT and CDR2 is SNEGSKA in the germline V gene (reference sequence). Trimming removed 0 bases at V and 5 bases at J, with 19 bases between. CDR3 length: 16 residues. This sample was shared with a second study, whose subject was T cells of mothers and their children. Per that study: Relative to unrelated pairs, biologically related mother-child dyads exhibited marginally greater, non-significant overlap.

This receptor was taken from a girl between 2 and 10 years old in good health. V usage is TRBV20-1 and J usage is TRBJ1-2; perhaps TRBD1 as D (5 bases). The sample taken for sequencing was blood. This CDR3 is CSARDFRAGSGYGYTF. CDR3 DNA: TGCAGTGCTAGAGATTTTCGAGCAGGGAGCGGGTATGGCTACACCTTC.